Below, 6 T cell receptor beta chains from the same sample are listed, as sequenced in a study of blood T cell repertoires in COVID-19. Generated by immunoSEQ multiplex PCR, the TCRdb table keeps only in-frame clones and is missing some. The sample yields approximately 200,000 clones, approximately 89% seen once. Specimen: PBMCs or T cells enriched from blood (not recorded which). These receptors were collected from a woman between 25 and 40 years old who had been exposed to COVID-19.

The chain links TRBV6-5 to TRBJ2-5, with a possible D match to TRBD1 (5 bases). V lost 8 bases, J lost 1 base, and 5 bases lay in between. Germline V lookup: CDR1 MNHEY, CDR2 SVGAGI. The CDR3 spans 11 residues. Written as DNA, the CDR3 is TGTGCCAGCGGGGCCCAAGAGACCCAGTACTTC. As protein: CASGAQETQYF.

V and J are TRBV4-2 and TRBJ2-3; TRBD2 matches at 9 bases. Germline-derived CDR1 and CDR2 are LGHNA and YNFKEQ. There are 19 residues in the CDR3. The trim removed 0 bases at V and 2 bases at J, leaving 12 bases unmatched. The CDR3 loop reads CASSQDLLLQRGDTDTQYF. The CDR3 DNA follows: TGTGCCAGCAGCCAAGACCTCCTCCTTCAGCGGGGGGACACAGATACGCAGTATTTT.

The chain is built from TRBV2 and TRBJ1-1; D unclear. CDR1 is SNHLY, CDR2 FYNNEI, per germline. Between the trimmed V and J ends, which lost 4 bases and 1 base, there was a span of 7 bases. The CDR3 contains 13 residues. The CDR3 reads CASSGRGNTEAFF. In DNA, the CDR3 is TGTGCCAGCAGTGGACGGGGGAACACTGAAGCTTTCTTT.

This chain links TRBV4-1 with TRBJ2-7, with a weak D call TRBD2 (5 bases). Germline CDR1 reads MGHRA; CDR2 reads YSYEKL. CDR3 length: 16 residues. Trimming left V 2 bases short and J 4 bases short, with 18 bases between. The CDR3 nucleotides are TGCGCCAGCAGCCAAACGGCGGGTGTGAATCTGTACGAGCAGTACTTC. Translation: CASSQTAGVNLYEQYF.

J is TRBJ1-2 and V is TRBV4-1; 8 bases map to TRBD1. Per the germline V gene, CDR1 is MGHRA and CDR2 is YSYEKL. The CDR3 spans 16 residues. Trimming cost V 0 bases and J 3 bases; bases outside gene matches: 6. The CDR3 DNA reads as TGCGCCAGCAGCCAAGAAGGACAGGGATCCCACTATGGCTACACCTTC. Translated: CASSQEGQGSHYGYTF.

The chain joins TRBV3-1 (or the pseudogene TRBV3-2) to TRBJ2-3, with 10 nucleotides matching TRBD2. The CDR3 is 16 residues long. J was trimmed by 4 bases and V by 6 bases; bases with no gene match: 10. Germline CDR1 and CDR2: LGHDT and YNNKEL (reference sequence). CDR3 residues: CASRLTSGMGPDTQYF. CDR3 nucleotides: TGTGCCAGCAGACTAACTAGCGGGATGGGCCCAGATACGCAGTATTTT.